Each of the 22 T cell receptor beta chains below was sequenced from the same sample in a study of Graves' ophthalmopathy and Graves' hyperthyroidism. From RNA, the CDR3 regions of TCR beta chains were amplified and sequenced. The first-round RT-PCR employed HTBI primers together with the Qiagen OneStep RT-PCR kit. A multiplex PCR was then performed as the second round. In TCRdb, the multiplex PCR reads were re-called with MiXCR into one record per CDR3 protein. Among hundreds of thousands of distinct CDR3 sequences listed, roughly 20% were seen once. Input material: peripheral blood. These receptors were obtained from a woman between 18 and 29 years old with stable Graves' hyperthyroidism.

This clonotype was observed at least ten times. V usage is TRBV5-1 and J usage is TRBJ2-5, with D maybe TRBD2 (6 bases). The germline V and J ends were trimmed by 4 bases and 5 bases, with 15 bases remaining between them. CDR3 length: 14 amino acids. The germline CDR1 and CDR2 sequences are SGHRS and YFSETQ. Here the CDR3 DNA reads TGCGCCAGCAGCGGGGGACCGGGGGAGGAGACCCAGTACTTC. Its protein is CASSGGPGEETQYF.

This clonotype was detected only a few times. The J gene is TRBJ1-1, the V gene TRBV6-1, with D possibly being TRBD1 (5 bases). Germline V gene data show CDR1 as MNHNS and CDR2 as SASEGT. The CDR3 contains 14 residues. The ends were cut back, 3 bases at V and 4 bases at J, with 12 bases in the middle. The CDR3 is CASSDLGGGTEAFF. The DNA for the CDR3 is TGTGCCAGCAGTGACCTCGGGGGTGGCACTGAAGCTTTCTTT.

The sample holds many counts of this clonotype. This chain joins TRBV3-1 and TRBJ2-7, with D possibly being TRBD1 or TRBD2 (5 bases each). CDR3 size: 13 residues. Germline V gene sequence: CDR1 LGHDT, CDR2 YNNKEL (reference sequence). V gave up 7 bases and J gave up 0 bases, with 10 bases separating them. In nucleotides, the CDR3 is TGTGCCAGCACAGACGGGACCTCCTACGAGCAGTACTTC. This translates into CASTDGTSYEQYF.

This clonotype has at least ten counts. J is TRBJ1-2 and V is TRBV2, with D tentatively TRBD1 (5 bases). V lost 6 bases, J lost 2 bases, and 10 bases lay in between. The CDR3 totals 13 residues. Germline CDR1 reads SNHLY; CDR2 reads FYNNEI. CDR3 in DNA: TGTGCCAGCAGCCGAGGGGAGAACTATGGCTACACCTTC. It specifies CASSRGENYGYTF. The variable domain in full, completed from reference TRBV2 and TRBJ1-2, reads EPEVTQTPSHQVTQMGQEVILRCVPISNHLYFYWYRQILGQKVEFLVSFYNNEISEKSEIFDDQFSVERPDGSNFTLKIRSTKLEDSAMYFCASSRGENYGYTFGSGTRLTVV.

The table lists this clonotype with many counts. The V and J genes are TRBV25-1 and TRBJ2-5; perhaps TRBD2 as D (6 bases). The CDR3 is made up of 16 amino acids. Deletions cut 5 bases from V and 1 base from J, with 17 bases between. CDR1 and CDR2 from the germline V gene are MGHDK and SYGVNS. CDR3 bases: TGTGCCAGCAGTTACTTCCTCGGACTAAGCCAAGAGACCCAGTACTTC. It translates to CASSYFLGLSQETQYF.

This clonotype has ten or more counts. The chain recombines TRBV30 with TRBJ2-5; D unresolved. V lost 0 bases and J lost 2, with 10 bases in between. Per germline, CDR1 GTSNPN and CDR2 SVGIG (reference sequence). This CDR3 is 14 amino acids long. CDR3 sequence reads: CAWSVLQKQETQYF. In DNA, the CDR3 is TGTGCCTGGAGTGTTTTGCAGAAACAAGAGACCCAGTACTTC.

This clonotype was picked up many times. The rearrangement joins TRBV29-1 to TRBJ2-5, with TRBD2 as a possible D gene (5 bases). This CDR3 has 11 amino acids. Germline V gives CDR1 SQVTM, CDR2 ANQGSEA. Trimming removed 7 bases at V and 10 bases at J, with 16 bases between. The DNA of the CDR3 is TGCAGCGCCCAGGACTTAAGTTACCAGTACTTC. It translates to CSAQDLSYQYF.

Many counts were recorded for this clonotype. In nucleotides, the CDR3 is TGTGCCAGCAGTTTAGGGTCTATCGTAGAGGGAAACACCATATATTTT. Translating gives CASSLGSIVEGNTIYF. The chain recombines TRBV12-3 or TRBV12-4 with TRBJ1-3; no clear D gene. Trimming removed 1 base at V and 4 bases at J, with 14 bases between. This CDR3 has 16 residues.

The chain combines TRBV6-1 with TRBJ1-1, with TRBD1 as a possible D gene (5 bases). The V and J ends lost 8 bases and 7 bases respectively, with 14 bases between them. Germline V gene lookup returns CDR1 MNHNS and CDR2 SASEGT. The CDR3 is 12 residues long. In nucleotides, the CDR3 is TGTGCCAGCGGCGGGACGGGAGATGAAGCTTTCTTT. Translation: CASGGTGDEAFF.

This clonotype has ten or more counts. This chain joins TRBV6-1 and TRBJ2-7; possibly TRBD1 for D (6 bases). This CDR3 is 15 amino acids long. The germline V and J ends were trimmed by 3 bases and 3 bases, with 15 bases remaining between them. CDR1 and CDR2 (germline): MNHNS, SASEGT. The CDR3 spells CASSDPGHLNYEQYF. The CDR3 nucleotides read TGTGCCAGCAGTGATCCGGGACACCTAAACTACGAGCAGTACTTC.

This clonotype was recorded many times. The V call is TRBV11-1, the J call TRBJ2-5; tentatively, D is TRBD1 or TRBD2 (5 bases each). CDR3 length: 15 residues. V was pared by 8 bases and J by 4 bases, with 20 bases between. Germline CDR1 and CDR2: SGHAT and FQDESV (reference sequence). The CDR3 spells CASGQRSWGRETQYF. For the CDR3, the DNA is TGTGCCAGCGGGCAAAGGTCCTGGGGACGAGAGACCCAGTACTTC.

This clonotype was counted only a few times. The rearrangement uses TRBV20-1 and TRBJ2-5, with D maybe TRBD2 (6 bases). Trimming took 6 bases from V and 4 from J, leaving 9 bases between them. This CDR3 spans 11 amino acids. Germline loops: CDR1 DFQATT, CDR2 SNEGSKA (reference sequence). CDR3 residues: CSARRVETQYF. The CDR3 nucleotides read TGCAGTGCCCGGAGGGTAGAGACCCAGTACTTC.

This clonotype has a count of ten or more. The CDR3 sequence: CAISGWDRSGNTIYF. The CDR3 DNA is TGTGCCATCAGTGGTTGGGACAGGTCTGGAAACACCATATATTTT. V usage is TRBV10-3 and J usage is TRBJ1-3, with 8 bases matching TRBD1. The germline V gene encodes CDR1 ENHRY and CDR2 SYGVKD. Unmatched junction bases numbered 3, after V lost 4 bases and J lost 1 base. This CDR3 has 15 residues.

This clonotype was detected many times. The CDR3 DNA reads as TGTGCCAGCAGTGAGGGACGGGTCTACGAGCAGTACTTC. Protein product: CASSEGRVYEQYF. V and J are TRBV6-1 and TRBJ2-7, with D perhaps matching TRBD1 or TRBD2 (5 bases each). This CDR3 has 13 residues. Trimming shortened V by 3 bases and J by 3 bases, and 9 bases separated the two germline ends. The germline gives CDR1 MNHNS, CDR2 SASEGT.

At least ten counts were recorded for this clonotype. The chain carries TRBV7-2 and TRBJ1-3, with a weak D call TRBD1 (5 bases). Looked up from germline, CDR1 is SGHTA and CDR2 is FQGNSA. The length of the CDR3 is 13 residues. V was cut by 10 bases and J by 2 bases, with 12 bases left in between. The CDR3 here is CATSTDPGNTIYF. The CDR3 region has the DNA TGTGCCACCTCGACAGACCCTGGAAACACCATATATTTT.

This clonotype showed up many times. In DNA, the CDR3 is TGCGCCAGCGCCCGCGGACAGGGGCACTACGAGCAGTACTTC. Amino acid sequence: CASARGQGHYEQYF. The chain joins TRBV5-1 to TRBJ2-7, with 9 nucleotides matching TRBD1. This CDR3 has 14 residues. CDR1 and CDR2 from the germline V gene are SGHRS and YFSETQ. The J segment lost 3 bases and the V segment lost 7 bases, leaving 8 bases of the junction unmatched.

The V and J genes are TRBV28 and TRBJ1-6, with D hard to call. This CDR3 has 11 amino acids. Germline V gene data show CDR1 as MDHEN and CDR2 as SYDVKM. With 9 bases removed from V and 13 bases from J, the gap between germline ends came to 13 bases. The CDR3 loop reads CASRRLTPLHF. The CDR3 DNA reads TGTGCCAGTAGAAGACTCACCCCCCTCCACTTT.

This clonotype was recorded many times. The rearrangement joins TRBV6-2 or TRBV6-3 to TRBJ2-7; tentative D call: TRBD1 (6 bases). Between the trimmed V and J ends, which lost 0 bases and 3 bases, there was a span of 9 bases. There are 14 residues in the CDR3. The germline gives CDR1 MNHEY, CDR2 SVGEGT. The CDR3 loop reads CASSYSRGFYEQYF. Written as DNA, the CDR3 is TGTGCCAGCAGTTACTCGAGGGGGTTCTACGAGCAGTACTTC.

This clonotype was seen more than once but under ten times. A much bigger clone sits one base away, suggesting this may be a read error. The CDR3 sequence is CASSSGTGGNYGYTF. CDR3 DNA: TGTGCCAGCAGTTCCGGGACAGGGGGCAACTATGGCTACACCTTC. This chain links TRBV12-3 or TRBV12-4 with TRBJ1-2; 12 nucleotides match TRBD1. After removal of 4 bases from V and 2 bases from J, the junction contained 2 bases not matched to a gene. The CDR3 runs 15 residues.

This clonotype was detected many times. This chain uses TRBV27 with TRBJ2-2; a possible D gene is TRBD2 (6 bases). V was cut by 7 bases and J by 1 base, with 19 bases left in between. The V gene's germline CDR1 is MNHEY and CDR2 SMNVEV (reference sequence). The CDR3 has 17 amino acids. As DNA, the CDR3 is TGTGCCAGCACCTCTCTTGAGGCGGGGTGGAACACCGGGGAGCTGTTTTTT. Its translation is CASTSLEAGWNTGELFF.

This clonotype was recorded at least ten times. Here the CDR3 DNA reads TGCAGCGGTGTGGAGAAAGAGACCCAGTACTTC. It is translated as CSGVEKETQYF. The chain carries TRBV29-1 and TRBJ2-5; D remains unclear. The V end was cut by 7 bases, the J end by 3 bases, with 9 bases between. Germline V gene lookup returns CDR1 SQVTM and CDR2 ANQGSEA. This CDR3 contains 11 residues.

This clonotype was observed at least ten times. The chain uses TRBV6-1 and TRBJ1-3; D is unclear. The V gene lost 1 base and the J gene lost 3 bases, with 7 bases spanning the gap. The CDR3 runs 14 residues. Germline loops: CDR1 MNHNS, CDR2 SASEGT. In DNA form, the CDR3 reads TGTGCCAGCAGTGAAGGACATAGTGGAAACACCATATATTTT. Translation gives CASSEGHSGNTIYF.